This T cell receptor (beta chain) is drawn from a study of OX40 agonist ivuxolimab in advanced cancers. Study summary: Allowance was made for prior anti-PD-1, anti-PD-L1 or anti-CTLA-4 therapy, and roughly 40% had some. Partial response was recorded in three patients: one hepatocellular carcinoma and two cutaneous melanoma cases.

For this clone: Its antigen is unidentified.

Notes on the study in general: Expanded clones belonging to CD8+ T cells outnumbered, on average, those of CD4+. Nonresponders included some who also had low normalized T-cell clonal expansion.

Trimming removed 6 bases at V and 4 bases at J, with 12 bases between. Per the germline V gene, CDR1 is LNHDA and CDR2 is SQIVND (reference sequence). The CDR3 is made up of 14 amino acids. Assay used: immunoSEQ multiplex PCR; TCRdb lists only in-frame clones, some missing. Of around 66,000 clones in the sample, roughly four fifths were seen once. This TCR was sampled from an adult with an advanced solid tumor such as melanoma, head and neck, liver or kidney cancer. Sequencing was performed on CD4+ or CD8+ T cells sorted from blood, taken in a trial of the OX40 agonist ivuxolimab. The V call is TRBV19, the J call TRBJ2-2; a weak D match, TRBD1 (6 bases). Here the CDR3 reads CASSRTGITGELFF. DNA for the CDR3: TGTGCCAGTAGCCGTACAGGGATCACCGGGGAGCTGTTTTTT.